A selection of T cell receptor beta chains follows, all from one sample in a study of T cells in Graves' hyperthyroidism and ophthalmopathy. TCRdb used MiXCR to reprocess the multiplex PCR reads, holding one entry per CDR3 protein. The table lists about 270,000 distinct CDR3 sequences, over 12% of them singletons. Sequencing was performed on blood. The receptor set was obtained from a woman aged 50 to 60 with Graves' hyperthyroidism that later progressed to Graves' ophthalmopathy. Both conserved end residues are part of each CDR3. The D gene is left open where the match is weak. Clone size appears in some rows only: once, few, many, or a class for an expanded clone.

abundance,v_gene,j_gene,d_gene,CDR3aa,CDR3nt
many,TRBV28,TRBJ2-5,-,CASSSPSKGYGETQYF,TGTGCCAGCAGTTCCCCCTCCAAGGGCTATGGGGAGACCCAGTACTTC
many,TRBV27,TRBJ1-6,TRBD1,CASSWGTGDYSPLHF,TGTGCCAGCAGTTGGGGGACAGGGGATTATTCACCCCTCCACTTT
few,TRBV19,TRBJ2-1,TRBD2,CASSPLADPSYNEQFF,TGTGCCAGTAGTCCCCTAGCGGATCCCTCCTACAATGAGCAGTTCTTC
-,TRBV20-1,TRBJ1-1,-,CSARDGGQEAFF,TGCAGTGCTAGAGATGGGGGACAAGAAGCTTTCTTT
few,TRBV9,TRBJ2-7,-,CASSVDVDYEQYF,TGTGCCAGCAGCGTAGATGTCGACTACGAGCAGTACTTC
many,TRBV5-1,TRBJ1-1,TRBD1,CASSSNSGGETEAFF,TGCGCCAGCAGCTCAAACTCAGGGGGCGAAACTGAAGCTTTCTTT
few,TRBV5-6,TRBJ2-2,-,CASMTPQRDTGELFF,TGTGCCAGCATGACACCCCAGCGGGACACCGGGGAGCTGTTTTTT
many,TRBV20-1,TRBJ2-3,-,CSAPPPWGLTDTQYF,TGCAGTGCTCCTCCCCCCTGGGGCCTCACAGATACGCAGTATTTT
many,TRBV28,TRBJ2-5,-,CASTLGQWETQYF,TGTGCCAGCACCTTGGGTCAGTGGGAGACCCAGTACTTC
many,TRBV30,TRBJ1-3,-,CAWSAGHGNTIYF,TGTGCCTGGAGCGCAGGGCATGGAAACACCATATATTTT
many,TRBV3-1,TRBJ2-7,-,CASSQDWGEQYF,TGTGCCAGCAGCCAAGACTGGGGGGAGCAGTACTTC
few,TRBV20-1,TRBJ1-1,-,CSVKGAGNSFF,TGCAGTGTAAAGGGCGCAGGTAACTCTTTCTTT
many,TRBV20-1,TRBJ2-1,-,CSARSVLGGDEQFF,TGCAGTGCTAGGTCGGTGCTTGGGGGCGATGAGCAGTTCTTC
many,TRBV7-6,TRBJ2-1,TRBD2,CASSPPTSGRIWNEQFF,TGTGCCAGCAGCCCACCGACTAGCGGGAGAATTTGGAATGAGCAGTTCTTC
many,TRBV11-1,TRBJ2-1,-,CASSLGNVGNEQFF,TGTGCCAGCAGCTTAGGAAACGTGGGGAACGAGCAGTTCTTC
many,TRBV30,TRBJ1-5,-,CAWSGVDSSYSNQPQHF,TGTGCCTGGAGTGGAGTGGACAGCTCCTATAGCAATCAGCCCCAGCATTTT
many,TRBV28,TRBJ1-4,-,CASRRGNEKLFF,TGTGCCAGCAGGAGGGGAAATGAAAAACTGTTTTTT
-,TRBV10-3,TRBJ2-1,TRBD1,CAILGQGSDEQFF,TGTGCCATCTTAGGACAGGGCAGCGATGAGCAGTTCTTC
many,TRBV20-1,TRBJ2-7,-,CSASYGTHYEQYF,TGCAGTGCTTCCTACGGGACTCACTACGAGCAGTACTTC
few,TRBV5-1,TRBJ2-3,-,CASSTGSDTDTQYF,TGCGCCAGCTCGACAGGATCCGACACAGATACGCAGTATTTT
-,TRBV7-6,TRBJ2-5,TRBD2,CASSSDIWTSGRVTTQYF,TGTGCCAGCAGCTCGGACATCTGGACTAGCGGGAGGGTTACGACCCAGTACTTC
many,TRBV24-1,TRBJ2-1,-,CATSEPGLNLQNNEQFF,TGTGCCACCAGTGAGCCGGGACTCAATCTTCAAAACAATGAGCAGTTCTTC
many,TRBV20-1,TRBJ2-7,TRBD2,CSARWGLAGPYEQYF,TGCAGTGCTAGATGGGGCCTAGCGGGGCCCTACGAGCAGTACTTC
many,TRBV20-1,TRBJ2-1,TRBD2,CSARDNRGSKGYNEQFF,TGCAGTGCTAGAGATAACCGCGGGAGTAAGGGTTACAATGAGCAGTTCTTC
many,TRBV28,TRBJ2-1,-,CASDRGSSYNEQFF,TGTGCCAGCGATAGGGGGAGCTCCTACAATGAGCAGTTCTTC
-,TRBV5-1,TRBJ2-1,-,CASRTLGVGEQFF,TGCGCCAGCAGGACCCTAGGGGTTGGCGAGCAGTTCTTC
many,TRBV5-1,TRBJ2-7,-,CASSGVETVSYEQYF,TGCGCCAGCAGCGGAGTTGAGACAGTCTCCTACGAGCAGTACTTC
many,TRBV18,TRBJ1-1,TRBD1,CASSPLRPGQRNTEAFF,TGTGCCAGCTCACCTCTACGTCCGGGACAGCGGAACACTGAAGCTTTCTTT
-,TRBV2,TRBJ2-1,TRBD2,CANRTTSGDEQFF,TGTGCCAACAGGACGACTAGCGGGGATGAGCAGTTCTTC
-,TRBV19,TRBJ1-5,TRBD1,CASSTDRGGGSNQPQHF,TGTGCCAGTAGTACCGACAGGGGCGGAGGGAGCAATCAGCCCCAGCATTTT
many,TRBV5-6,TRBJ2-1,TRBD2,CASSFGLAGGDEQFF,TGTGCCAGCAGTTTCGGACTAGCGGGAGGCGATGAGCAGTTCTTC
few,TRBV2,TRBJ1-6,TRBD1,CANKQGYNSPLHF,TGTGCCAACAAACAGGGGTATAATTCACCCCTCCACTTT
-,TRBV28,TRBJ1-3,-,CAGSFTERGNTIYF,TGTGCCGGCAGTTTTACGGAAAGGGGAAACACCATATATTTT
few,TRBV5-5,TRBJ2-2,TRBD2,CASSSSGTSGRAGELFF,TGTGCCAGCAGCTCCTCCGGGACTAGCGGCAGAGCCGGGGAGCTGTTTTTT
many,TRBV20-1,TRBJ1-1,-,CSARDYSYRWEDTEAFF,TGCAGTGCTAGAGATTATTCGTATAGGTGGGAGGACACTGAAGCTTTCTTT
many,TRBV20-1,TRBJ2-3,TRBD2,CSARLAGVADTQYF,TGCAGTGCTAGACTAGCGGGAGTGGCAGATACGCAGTATTTT
-,TRBV5-4,TRBJ2-7,TRBD2,CASSFGGLAVYEQYF,TGTGCCAGCAGCTTTGGGGGACTAGCGGTCTACGAGCAGTACTTC
many,TRBV28,TRBJ1-2,-,CASSLTGYYGYTF,TGTGCCAGCAGTTTAACAGGATACTATGGCTACACCTTC
-,TRBV3-1,TRBJ2-7,TRBD1,CASSRSSGTGLSYEQYF,TGTGCCAGCAGCCGATCTTCCGGGACAGGGTTGTCCTACGAGCAGTACTTC
many,TRBV11-2,TRBJ2-1,-,CASSLIGGGNEQFF,TGTGCCAGCAGCTTAATCGGAGGGGGCAATGAGCAGTTCTTC
few,TRBV4-2,TRBJ2-1,TRBD2,CASRLTSGISYNEQFF,TGTGCCAGCAGATTGACTAGCGGGATTTCCTACAATGAGCAGTTCTTC
few,TRBV5-6,TRBJ2-1,TRBD2,CASSLLAGPYNEQFF,TGTGCCAGCAGCTTACTAGCGGGACCCTACAATGAGCAGTTCTTC
-,TRBV7-6,TRBJ1-1,-,CASSPAANTEAFF,TGTGCCAGCAGCCCTGCTGCGAACACTGAAGCTTTCTTT
many,TRBV9,TRBJ2-7,TRBD2,CASSGGTAGGSYEQYF,TGTGCCAGCAGCGGTGGGACCGCGGGAGGGTCCTACGAGCAGTACTTC
many,TRBV7-9,TRBJ2-7,TRBD1,CASSPDRGPYEQYF,TGTGCCAGCAGCCCGGACAGGGGCCCCTACGAGCAGTACTTC
many,TRBV14,TRBJ1-2,-,CASSQGLSPAFGGYTF,TGTGCCAGCAGCCAAGGCTTGTCGCCGGCATTTGGGGGCTACACCTTC
-,TRBV6-1,TRBJ1-2,-,CASSEGQDNCGYTF,TGTGCCAGCAGTGAAGGACAAGATAACTGTGGCTACACCTTC
many,TRBV18,TRBJ1-6,TRBD1,CASSPGTGVNSPLHF,TGTGCCAGCTCACCAGGGACAGGGGTAAATTCACCCCTCCACTTT
few,TRBV7-9,TRBJ1-2,TRBD1,CASSSKFLSTGKSNYGYTF,TGTGCCAGCAGCTCCAAGTTCTTATCGACAGGGAAAAGTAACTATGGCTACACCTTC
few,TRBV6-1,TRBJ1-5,-,CASSEGQGGQPQHF,TGTGCCAGCAGTGAGGGGCAGGGCGGTCAGCCCCAGCATTTT
many,TRBV7-9,TRBJ1-1,-,CASSLGRGEAFF,TGTGCCAGCAGCTTAGGACGGGGTGAAGCTTTCTTT
few,TRBV4-2,TRBJ1-2,-,CASSTSAGPYGYTF,-
many,TRBV2,TRBJ1-5,-,CASSTDLRGPQHF,TGTGCCAGCAGTACGGACCTCCGGGGGCCCCAGCATTTT
-,TRBV14,TRBJ2-5,-,CASSQLSPPRTQYF,TGTGCCAGCAGCCAACTATCCCCGCCGAGGACCCAGTACTTC
few,TRBV2,TRBJ1-3,TRBD1,CASSVRDRDTIYF,TGTGCCAGCAGTGTAAGGGACAGGGACACCATATATTTT
many,TRBV24-1,TRBJ2-3,-,CATSDPIRPTQYF,TGTGCCACCAGTGACCCGATTCGTCCTACGCAGTATTTT
many,TRBV27,TRBJ2-1,-,CASSFHNEQFF,TGTGCCAGCAGTTTCCACAATGAGCAGTTCTTC